These 19 T cell receptor beta chains came from one sample sequenced in a study of T-cell memory formation after mild COVID-19. MiXCR was run by TCRdb on the 5' RACE reads, yielding one entry per CDR3 protein. The data show 400,000 to 500,000 distinct CDR3 sequences, with around 20% seen just once and around 8% held by the top ten. The specimen was PBMCs or a T cell subset sorted from them (not recorded which). These receptors originate from an adult woman who had mild COVID-19 (a few samples of this study predate the infection). Cell type and time point are not known.

This clonotype was recorded a few times. This chain links TRBV6-1 with TRBJ1-1; 8 nucleotides match TRBD1. The germline V gene encodes CDR1 MNHNS and CDR2 SASEGT. This CDR3 is 14 amino acids long. Unmatched junction bases numbered 10, after V lost 9 bases and J lost 4 bases. This CDR3 is CASTTQGEGTEAFF. The CDR3 DNA is TGTGCCAGTACTACACAGGGGGAGGGCACTGAAGCTTTCTTT.

The gene calls are TRBV7-2 and TRBJ1-2; D is perhaps TRBD1 (5 bases). CDR3 length equals 14 residues. V was pared by 0 bases and J by 8 bases, with 13 bases between. CDR1 and CDR2 from the germline V gene are SGHTA and FQGNSA. CDR3 residues: CASSLAQGGNGYTF. CDR3 in DNA: TGTGCCAGCAGCTTAGCGCAGGGAGGTAACGGCTACACCTTC.

For the CDR3, the DNA is TGTGCCTGGAGTGTTTCCCCCTCTGGAAACACCATATATTTT. Residues: CAWSVSPSGNTIYF. This sequence joins TRBV30 and TRBJ1-3; D gene unclear. The germline V gene encodes CDR1 GTSNPN and CDR2 SVGIG (reference sequence). V shed 0 bases and J shed 0 bases, with 6 bases lying between them. The CDR3 is made up of 14 amino acids.

There are a few counts of this clonotype. CDR3 sequence reads: CASSLGAGGARETQYF. The DNA of the CDR3 is TGTGCCAGCAGCTTGGGGGCCGGGGGGGCGCGCGAGACCCAGTACTTC. This sequence joins TRBV5-5 and TRBJ2-5, with 8 bases matching TRBD2. J gave up 5 bases and V 0 bases, and 9 bases lay outside the gene matches. From germline, CDR1 is SGHKS and CDR2 YYEKEE (reference sequence). The CDR3 contains 16 residues.

This chain links TRBV15 with TRBJ2-5; D possibly corresponds to TRBD1 (6 bases). The germline V and J ends were trimmed by 3 bases and 2 bases, with 13 bases remaining between them. Germline V gene data show CDR1 as LNHNV and CDR2 as YYDKDF (reference sequence). This CDR3 is built from 15 residues. CDR3 sequence: CATSRTNRAQETQYF. Here the CDR3 DNA reads TGTGCCACCAGCAGGACGAACAGGGCGCAAGAGACCCAGTACTTC.

There are a few counts of this clonotype. The rearrangement uses TRBV9 and TRBJ2-3; 7 positions agree with TRBD2. The junction had 6 bases not matched to a gene; V was cut back by 0 bases and J by 2 bases. The CDR3 has 16 residues. Germline CDR1 reads SGDLS; CDR2 reads YYNGEE. CDR3 sequence: CASSVGTSMTTDTQYF. The CDR3 coding sequence is TGTGCCAGCAGCGTAGGGACTAGTATGACCACAGATACGCAGTATTTT.

The table lists this clonotype with many counts. The chain links TRBV7-6 to TRBJ2-7; no definite D call. The CDR3 is made up of 13 amino acids. Germline CDR1 is SGHVS and CDR2 is FNYEAQ. V lost 2 bases to trimming and J lost 6 bases, with 11 bases between them. CDR3 coding DNA: TGTGCCAGCAGCTTAAGTCAGGTATTCGAGCAGTACTTC. Its translation is CASSLSQVFEQYF.

The rearrangement uses TRBV29-1 and TRBJ2-3; no clear D gene. Germline CDR1 and CDR2: SQVTM and ANQGSEA. The CDR3 extends over 10 amino acids. Trimming took off 5 bases at V and 4 bases at J, with 4 bases between the two ends. CDR3 sequence reads: CSVRADTQYF. In DNA form, the CDR3 reads TGCAGCGTTAGGGCAGATACGCAGTATTTT.

This clonotype occurred a few times. This sequence joins TRBV25-1 and TRBJ2-7, with a weak D call TRBD2 (5 bases). CDR1 is MGHDK, CDR2 SYGVNS, per germline. V lost 1 base and J lost 0, with 7 bases in between. This CDR3 comprises 14 residues. The CDR3 DNA is TGTGCCAGCAGTGAATCGAGGGCCTCCTACGAGCAGTACTTC. It translates to CASSESRASYEQYF.

The chain uses TRBV7-9 and TRBJ1-2, with D tentatively TRBD1 (5 bases). Trimming pared 5 bases from V and 8 bases from J, leaving 15 bases between. CDR1 and CDR2 (germline): SEHNR, FQNEAQ (reference sequence). The CDR3 extends over 13 amino acids. The CDR3 protein is CASSQHGGGGYTF. The DNA for the CDR3 is TGTGCCAGCAGCCAACACGGGGGAGGCGGCTACACCTTC.

This clonotype was observed a handful of times. V is TRBV9 and J is TRBJ2-2; 7 nucleotides align to TRBD2. The V segment lost 0 bases and the J segment 7 bases; nucleotides outside the gene matches: 12. The CDR3 spans 17 residues. In germline, CDR1 is SGDLS, CDR2 YYNGEE. This CDR3 is CASSVVQAGRTIGELFF. The CDR3, as DNA: TGTGCCAGCAGCGTAGTCCAAGCGGGGAGGACGATCGGGGAGCTGTTTTTT.

This clonotype has only a few counts. The CDR3 coding sequence is TGCGCCAGCAGCCAATTAGGGGCCGGCACAGATACGCAGTATTTT. Translated: CASSQLGAGTDTQYF. The gene calls are TRBV4-1 and TRBJ2-3; possible D gene TRBD1, 5 bases. V lost 2 bases and J 1 base, leaving 10 bases between the germline ends. The germline gives CDR1 MGHRA, CDR2 YSYEKL. The CDR3 runs to 15 residues.

V is TRBV20-1 and J is TRBJ2-7; 9 bases are shared with TRBD2. Trimming at V came to 0 bases and at J to 4 bases, leaving 10 bases not matched to a gene. The V gene's germline CDR1 is DFQATT and CDR2 SNEGSKA (reference sequence). The CDR3 length is 16 residues. The CDR3 DNA reads TGCAGTGCTAGAGATAGAGGCGGGAGGGCCGTGTACGAGCAGTACTTC. This gives the protein CSARDRGGRAVYEQYF.

This clonotype was picked up a small number of times. This chain joins TRBV12-3 or TRBV12-4 and TRBJ2-1; 9 positions agree with TRBD2. The CDR3 consists of 15 residues. The V segment lost 1 base and the J segment 6 bases; nucleotides outside the gene matches: 4. CDR3 nucleotides: TGTGCCAGCAGTTTAGTAGCGGGAGTAATCAATGAGCAGTTCTTC. It specifies CASSLVAGVINEQFF.

This clonotype appeared a few times. This chain joins TRBV12-3 or TRBV12-4 and TRBJ2-1, with 7 bases identical to TRBD2. The CDR3 spans 15 residues. Trimming at V came to 7 bases and at J to 3 bases, leaving 9 bases not matched to a gene. CDR3 DNA: TGTGCCAGCACCCCCCAGCGGGGCCACTACAATGAGCAGTTCTTC. Its protein product is CASTPQRGHYNEQFF.

The chain carries TRBV12-3 or TRBV12-4 and TRBJ2-2; D not certain. The CDR3 consists of 15 residues. V lost 0 bases, J lost 1 base, and 6 bases lay in between. The CDR3 here is CASSLASGNTGELFF. CDR3 DNA: TGTGCCAGCAGTTTAGCGTCAGGGAACACCGGGGAGCTGTTTTTT.

CDR3 in DNA: TGCGCCAGCAGCTCTCCCCCGACGGAGACCCAGTACTTC. Amino acid sequence: CASSSPPTETQYF. V gene TRBV5-1 combines with J gene TRBJ2-5; D is unclear. Trimming cost V 3 bases and J 5 bases, with 11 bases left between them. CDR1 and CDR2 from the germline V gene are SGHRS and YFSETQ. The CDR3 runs 13 residues. Together with reference TRBV5-1 and TRBJ2-5, the CDR3 gives the full variable domain: KAGVTQTPRYLIKTRGQQVTLSCSPISGHRSVSWYQQTPGQGLQFLFEYFSETQRNKGNFPGRFSGRQFSNSRSEMNVSTLELGDSALYLCASSSPPTETQYFGPGTRLLVL.

The sample holds a few counts of this clonotype. This rearrangement joins TRBV5-1 to TRBJ2-6, with TRBD2 matching 10 bases. The V gene end was trimmed by 4 bases and the J gene end by 2 bases; junction bases not matched to a gene: 6. The germline V gene encodes CDR1 SGHRS and CDR2 YFSETQ. The CDR3 is 17 amino acids. The CDR3 reads CASSLTSGNPGANVLTF. CDR3 DNA sequence: TGCGCCAGCAGCCTTACTAGCGGGAACCCTGGGGCCAACGTCCTGACTTTC.

This clonotype showed up many times. The chain uses TRBV5-1 and TRBJ1-1; TRBD1 matches 9 bases. The CDR3 length is 16 residues. In germline, CDR1 is SGHRS, CDR2 YFSETQ. Germline trimming cut 4 bases from V and 2 bases from J; bases unmatched to any gene: 9. CDR3 sequence reads: CASSRDREMKNTEAFF. CDR3 nucleotide sequence: TGCGCCAGCAGCCGGGACAGGGAAATGAAAAACACTGAAGCTTTCTTT.